The rows below give T cell receptor beta chains drawn from one sample of a study of blood T cells in healthy people across ages. TCRdb fed the 5' RACE reads into MiXCR, producing one record per CDR3 protein. The table has some 890,000 distinct CDR3 sequences, under 35% seen once. Another study also made use of these data, one on T cells of mothers and their children.

Specimen: blood. These receptors came from a woman between 35 and 50 years old in good health. The CDR3 runs from the conserved cysteine through the conserved F or W. The D gene is left open where the match is weak. Only part of the rows carry a size: once, few, many, or a class if the clone is expanded.

>many|TRBJ2-4|TRBV11-2|.|17
CASSLGPKGIAKNIQYF
TGTGCCAGCAGCTTAGGACCCAAGGGGATAGCCAAAAACATTCAGTACTTC
>few|TRBJ2-1|TRBV12-3/TRBV12-4|TRBD1|15
CASRAGQGGYNEQFF
TGTGCCAGCAGGGCGGGACAGGGCGGCTACAATGAGCAGTTCTTC
>.|TRBJ1-1|TRBV29-1|.|13
CSVSEGLGTEAFF
TGCAGCGTTAGTGAGGGTCTGGGCACTGAAGCTTTCTTT
>many|TRBJ2-7|TRBV9|TRBD1|16
CASSVGETGDIYEQYF
TGTGCCAGCAGCGTAGGTGAGACAGGGGATATCTACGAGCAGTACTTC
>.|TRBJ2-3|TRBV28|TRBD2|17
CASSVTTSGVNTDTQYF
TGTGCCAGCAGTGTTACTACTAGCGGGGTTAACACAGATACGCAGTATTTT
>.|TRBJ2-6|TRBV5-5|.|15
CASSPSRPGANVLTF
TGTGCCAGCAGCCCGTCAAGACCTGGGGCCAACGTCCTGACTTTC
>few|TRBJ2-5|TRBV28|.|14
CASNRVPIQETQYF
TGTGCCAGCAATCGGGTGCCTATCCAAGAGACCCAGTACTTC
>.|TRBJ2-6|TRBV18|.|16
CASSTIRGSGANVLTF
TGTGCCAGCTCAACCATCAGGGGCTCTGGGGCCAACGTCCTGACTTTC
>.|TRBJ2-3|TRBV14|.|15
CASSQEFLGTDTQYF
TGTGCCAGCAGCCAAGAGTTCCTAGGCACAGATACGCAGTATTTT
>.|TRBJ2-1|TRBV7-6|.|17
CASSYTLRGSSYNEQFF
TGTGCCAGCAGCTACACATTAAGGGGGAGCTCCTACAATGAGCAGTTCTTC
>.|TRBJ2-1|TRBV12-5|.|11
CASGSTYEQFF
TGTGCTAGTGGTTCCACGTATGAGCAGTTCTTC
>.|TRBJ2-1|TRBV7-2|TRBD2|15
CASSLAAGGWNEQFF
TGTGCCAGCAGCTTAGCAGCGGGGGGTTGGAATGAGCAGTTCTTC
>.|TRBJ1-1|TRBV20-1|.|14
CSARDRRRQLEAFF
TGCAGTGCTAGAGATCGTAGGCGACAGTTGGAAGCTTTCTTT
>.|TRBJ2-1|TRBV7-9|.|13
CASSLRGGTIKFF
TGTGCCAGCAGCCTGCGGGGTGGGACCATTAAGTTCTTC
>many|TRBJ1-4|TRBV7-9|.|11
CASSSITGLFF
TGTGCCAGCAGTTCCATTACAGGACTGTTTTTT